This T cell receptor beta chain is drawn from a study of PD-L1 blockade in urothelial cancer. The CDR3 has 14 amino acids. From germline, CDR1 is MGHDK and CDR2 SYGVNS. V lost 2 bases, J lost 5 bases, and 4 bases stayed unmatched. Clones were read by immunoSEQ multiplex PCR, and TCRdb kept only the in-frame ones, dropping some. The repertoire holds about 80,000 clones, with roughly 90% as singletons. This material consisted of PBMCs, taken around atezolizumab (anti-PD-L1) treatment. This TCR was recovered from a woman between 65 and 79 years old with urothelial cancer. The genes are TRBV25-1 and TRBJ1-2; TRBD1 matches 8 bases. CDR3 in amino acids: CASSEQGAGYGYTF. In DNA form, the CDR3 reads TGTGCCAGCAGTGAACAGGGGGCAGGGTATGGCTACACCTTC.